Each of the 28 T cell receptor beta chains below was sequenced from the same sample in a study of T-cell reconstitution after alpha-beta-depleted transplantation in children. The TCRbeta library incorporated unique molecular identifiers. One entry per CDR3 protein results from TCRdb running MiXCR on the PCR reads. The table has 500,000 to 600,000 distinct CDR3 sequences, approximately 30% seen once. The specimen comprised PBMCs, sampled before TCRalphabeta/CD19-depleted stem cell transplant. The origin of the receptors is a boy under two years old with Wiskott-Aldrich syndrome, due to receive a stem cell transplant.

The rearrangement joins TRBV6-6 to TRBJ1-5; weak D call: TRBD1 (5 bases). There are 13 residues in the CDR3. Trimming took off 8 bases at V and 2 bases at J, with 10 bases between the two ends. From germline, CDR1 is MNHNY and CDR2 SVGAGI (reference sequence). CDR3 residues: CASEGMGNQPQHF. CDR3 in DNA: TGTGCCAGCGAGGGGATGGGCAATCAGCCCCAGCATTTT.

This sequence joins TRBV5-1 and TRBJ2-2; TRBD1 matches at 10 bases. Trimming cost V 2 bases and J 0 bases; bases outside gene matches: 1. The length of the CDR3 is 16 residues. CDR1 SGHRS and CDR2 YFSETQ come from the germline V gene. In nucleotides, the CDR3 is TGCGCCAGCAGCTTCGGGACAGGGGCGAACACCGGGGAGCTGTTTTTT. This sequence encodes CASSFGTGANTGELFF.

This clonotype was observed a few times. CDR3 region: CASGRGSGNTIYF. The CDR3, as DNA: TGTGCCTCCGGGAGGGGCTCTGGAAACACCATATATTTT. The rearrangement links TRBV30 to TRBJ1-3; a weak D match, TRBD1 (5 bases). Germline-derived CDR1 and CDR2 are GTSNPN and SVGIG (reference sequence). The V gene lost 7 bases and the J gene lost 0 bases, with 10 bases spanning the gap. This CDR3 comprises 13 residues.

This clonotype came up a few times. V and J are TRBV25-1 and TRBJ1-2; no reliable D call. Germline V lookup: CDR1 MGHDK, CDR2 SYGVNS. The CDR3 is 15 residues long. Between the trimmed V and J ends, which lost 3 bases and 2 bases, there was a span of 13 bases. The CDR3 spells CASSDPSSGNYGYTF. The CDR3 DNA sequence: TGTGCCAGCAGTGATCCCTCCTCGGGGAACTATGGCTACACCTTC.

The chain joins TRBV11-2 to TRBJ2-1; D is unclear. Germline assignment: CDR1 SGHAT and CDR2 FQNNGV. The CDR3 runs 15 residues. V lost 4 bases, J lost 5 bases, and 15 bases lay in between. Here the CDR3 DNA reads TGTGCCAGCAGCTCCCCTCTGTGGGGTGACAATGAGCAGTTCTTC. It translates to CASSSPLWGDNEQFF.

The genes are TRBV10-3 and TRBJ2-1; tentative D call: TRBD1 (6 bases). Deletions cut 4 bases from V and 0 bases from J, with 19 bases between. The germline V gene has CDR1 ENHRY and CDR2 SYGVKD. There are 18 residues in the CDR3. This CDR3 reads CAISANTGQRNSYNEQFF. CDR3 nucleotides: TGTGCCATCAGTGCGAATACCGGACAGCGGAACTCCTACAATGAGCAGTTCTTC.

This clonotype was counted only a few times. One junction end does not reproduce the germline sequence, and a read error may be involved. CDR3 nucleotide sequence: TGTGCCAGCAGCTCCCCGCGGGATACGCGGTATTTT. Encoded protein: CASSSPRDTRYF. V and J are TRBV7-9 and TRBJ2-3, with D possibly TRBD2 on 6 matching bases. The CDR3 sequence is 12 residues long. From germline, CDR1 is SEHNR and CDR2 FQNEAQ (reference sequence).

The chain has TRBV12-3 or TRBV12-4 and TRBJ1-5; D is ambiguous. This CDR3 is built from 13 residues. V dropped 2 bases and J dropped 5 bases, with 7 bases sitting between them. CDR3 bases: TGTGCCAGCAGTTTAAGAGTCGATCAGCCCCAGCATTTT. Its protein is CASSLRVDQPQHF.

J is TRBJ2-3 and V is TRBV20-1; possibly TRBD1 for D (5 bases). V was pared by 0 bases and J by 2 bases, with 12 bases between. This CDR3 region has 15 residues. CDR1 is DFQATT, CDR2 SNEGSKA, per germline (reference sequence). The CDR3 protein is CSARDGARYTDTQYF. CDR3 nucleotides: TGCAGTGCTAGAGATGGGGCTAGATACACAGATACGCAGTATTTT.

This clonotype has just a few counts. The chain employs TRBV20-1 and TRBJ2-5; D ambiguous. Germline V gene lookup returns CDR1 DFQATT and CDR2 SNEGSKA (reference sequence). Deletions cut 3 bases from V and 0 bases from J, with 8 bases between. The CDR3 has 13 amino acids. The CDR3 protein is CSASAGHQETQYF. The CDR3, as DNA: TGCAGTGCTAGCGCAGGACACCAAGAGACCCAGTACTTC.

This clonotype was picked up a small number of times. The chain joins TRBV10-3 to TRBJ2-2; 7 bases are shared with TRBD2. This CDR3 has 15 residues. V gave up 6 bases and J gave up 1 base; unmatched junction bases: 5. Looked up from germline, CDR1 is ENHRY and CDR2 is SYGVKD. CDR3 amino acids: CAISPGGRNTGELFF. The DNA for the CDR3 is TGTGCCATCAGCCCTGGCGGGAGGAACACCGGGGAGCTGTTTTTT.

The genes are TRBV20-1 and TRBJ2-5; perhaps TRBD1 as D (5 bases). V was clipped by 3 bases and J by 1 base, with 12 bases between them. CDR1 is DFQATT and CDR2 is SNEGSKA in the germline V gene (reference sequence). The CDR3 length is 14 residues. The CDR3 is CSASVLQVQETQYF. In DNA, the CDR3 is TGCAGTGCTAGTGTTCTACAGGTCCAAGAGACCCAGTACTTC.

This clonotype was seen only a few times. V and J are TRBV5-1 and TRBJ2-2; 11 bases are shared with TRBD1. V trimming: 5 bases; J trimming: 5 bases; junction bases outside the gene matches: 8. The CDR3 runs 16 residues. The V gene's germline CDR1 is SGHRS and CDR2 YFSETQ. CDR3 in amino acids: CASRPPDRGLTGELFF. The CDR3 DNA follows: TGCGCCAGCAGACCCCCGGACAGGGGGCTTACCGGGGAGCTGTTTTTT.

This clonotype has only a few counts. The chain uses TRBV10-1 and TRBJ1-3; no clear D. V was trimmed by 2 bases and J by 3 bases, leaving 5 bases between them. From germline, CDR1 is WNHNN and CDR2 SYGVQD (reference sequence). The CDR3 has 13 amino acids. The CDR3 is CASSETIGNTIYF. The DNA of the CDR3 is TGCGCCAGCAGTGAGACAATTGGAAACACCATATATTTT.

This chain uses TRBV20-1 with TRBJ1-5, with 9 bases that match TRBD1. The CDR3 spans 15 residues. Losses at the gene ends were 5 bases for V and 0 bases for J; bases not matched to a gene: 5. The V gene's germline CDR1 is DFQATT and CDR2 SNEGSKA (reference sequence). The CDR3 region has the DNA TGCAGTGCTCGCCGACAGGGGGGTAGCAATCAGCCCCAGCATTTT. It is translated as CSARRQGGSNQPQHF.

The chain couples TRBV5-1 to TRBJ2-7, with TRBD2 matching over 8 bases. Germline lookup yields CDR1 SGHRS and CDR2 YFSETQ. The CDR3 loop spans 15 amino acids. The J segment lost 1 base and the V segment lost 4 bases, leaving 7 bases of the junction unmatched. The CDR3 DNA sequence: TGCGCCAGCAGCCCCCGGGGGGGCGATTCCTACGAGCAGTACTTC. Translated: CASSPRGGDSYEQYF.

This clonotype has a handful of counts. The rearrangement joins TRBV10-3 to TRBJ2-2; no firm D call. Germline V lookup: CDR1 ENHRY, CDR2 SYGVKD. The germline V and J ends were trimmed by 4 bases and 4 bases, with 10 bases remaining between them. The CDR3 loop spans 14 amino acids. The CDR3 is CAISVLRSTGELFF. The CDR3 DNA reads TGTGCCATCAGTGTTCTCAGGAGCACCGGGGAGCTGTTTTTT.

This clonotype was observed a single time. The chain is built from TRBV20-1 and TRBJ2-7; TRBD2 aligns across 8 bases. Germline assignment: CDR1 DFQATT and CDR2 SNEGSKA (reference sequence). The ends lost 6 bases at V and 1 base at J; junction bases unmatched: 5. This CDR3 region has 13 residues. The CDR3 loop reads CSAASGQSYEQYF. The CDR3 DNA follows: TGCAGTGCAGCTAGCGGGCAATCCTACGAGCAGTACTTC.

V usage is TRBV10-3 and J usage is TRBJ2-3, with 9 bases identical to TRBD1. CDR1 and CDR2 (germline): ENHRY, SYGVKD. Trimming cost V 2 bases and J 1 base; bases outside gene matches: 1. The CDR3 is 15 amino acids. Here the CDR3 reads CAISERQGGTDTQYF. The CDR3 bases are TGTGCCATCAGTGAGAGACAGGGGGGCACAGATACGCAGTATTTT.

This rearrangement joins TRBV12-3 or TRBV12-4 to TRBJ2-7, with 10 positions matching TRBD2. The CDR3 length is 13 residues. J lost 9 bases, V lost 5 bases, and 7 bases had no gene match. Written as DNA, the CDR3 is TGTGCCAGCAGTCCTCGTAGCGGGAGGATGCAGTACTTC. It yields the protein CASSPRSGRMQYF.

The rearrangement joins TRBV10-3 to TRBJ2-3; D is perhaps TRBD1 (6 bases). This CDR3 spans 15 amino acids. From germline, CDR1 is ENHRY and CDR2 SYGVKD. Trimming cost V 2 bases and J 3 bases, with 12 bases left between them. The CDR3 sequence is CAISEPQGRTDTQYF. The DNA for the CDR3 is TGTGCCATCAGTGAGCCACAGGGACGGACAGATACGCAGTATTTT.

The chain carries TRBV20-1 and TRBJ2-3; 7 nucleotides align to TRBD2. Germline V lookup: CDR1 DFQATT, CDR2 SNEGSKA (reference sequence). J was trimmed by 2 bases and V by 3 bases; bases with no gene match: 5. This CDR3 contains 14 residues. CDR3 bases: TGCAGTGCTAGTGAGCGGGGACTCACAGATACGCAGTATTTT. Its translation: CSASERGLTDTQYF.

The V call is TRBV3-1, the J call TRBJ2-2; 9 positions match TRBD2. With 2 bases clipped from V and 4 bases from J, the junction kept 5 bases outside the gene matches. The CDR3 extends over 16 amino acids. Per germline, CDR1 LGHDT and CDR2 YNNKEL (reference sequence). This CDR3 is CASSQRTSAATGELFF. As DNA, the CDR3 is TGTGCCAGCAGCCAAAGGACTAGCGCCGCCACCGGGGAGCTGTTTTTT.

The genes are TRBV27 and TRBJ2-7, with 12 positions matching TRBD2. The CDR3 sequence is 19 residues long. The germline V gene encodes CDR1 MNHEY and CDR2 SMNVEV (reference sequence). Trimming took 5 bases from V and 0 from J; bases not matched to a gene: 14. The CDR3 region is CASSPRLAGDGFDSYEQYF. DNA for the CDR3: TGTGCCAGCAGTCCACGACTAGCGGGAGATGGATTTGACTCCTACGAGCAGTACTTC.

The chain combines TRBV9 with TRBJ2-2; D is unresolved. This CDR3 region has 15 residues. Germline V gene sequence: CDR1 SGDLS, CDR2 YYNGEE. Trimming left V 0 bases short and J 2 bases short, with 8 bases between. CDR3: CASSVAMGNTGELFF. CDR3 coding DNA: TGTGCCAGCAGCGTAGCGATGGGCAACACCGGGGAGCTGTTTTTT. Together with reference TRBV9 and TRBJ2-2, the CDR3 gives the full variable domain: DSGVTQTPKHLITATGQRVTLRCSPRSGDLSVYWYQQSLDQGLQFLIQYYNGEERAKGNILERFSAQQFPDLHSELNLSSLELGDSALYFCASSVAMGNTGELFFGEGSRLTVL.

The CDR3 region is CASSLWTSGIRRVDEQFF. DNA for the CDR3: TGTGCCAGCAGCCTATGGACTAGTGGAATTCGCCGTGTTGATGAGCAGTTCTTC. The chain recombines TRBV7-3 with TRBJ2-1; 7 bases match TRBD2. Per germline, CDR1 SGHTA and CDR2 FQGTGA. The CDR3 is made up of 18 amino acids. Unmatched junction bases numbered 21, after V lost 5 bases and J lost 8 bases.

The chain joins TRBV6-1 to TRBJ1-1; D ambiguous. Deletions cut 6 bases from V and 1 base from J, with 6 bases between. Germline CDR1 MNHNS, CDR2 SASEGT. The CDR3 consists of 12 residues. The chain's CDR3 is CASSDPNTEAFF. The CDR3 DNA follows: TGTGCCAGCAGCGACCCGAACACTGAAGCTTTCTTT.

The gene calls are TRBV5-1 and TRBJ2-1; 10 nucleotides line up with TRBD2. V gave up 4 bases and J gave up 6 bases; unmatched junction bases: 10. Germline loops: CDR1 SGHRS, CDR2 YFSETQ. This CDR3 spans 16 amino acids. CDR3 DNA sequence: TGCGCCAGCAGCATAGGAGCGGGAGGGCCCCTCAATGAGCAGTTCTTC. As protein: CASSIGAGGPLNEQFF.